This T cell receptor (beta chain) was profiled in a study of blood T cell repertoires in COVID-19. For the study at large: T cells, B-cell-depleted T cells, or PBMCs provided the cDNA or gDNA that served as material.

As originally analysed: For nucleated cells, counts were estimated from reference gene primer amplification. Produced via immunoSEQ multiplex PCR; TCRdb's table is partial and in-frame only. V, J and clone size were drawn from that table, and D and trimming were deduced from the DNA. The sample shows 59,000 or so clones, 81% of them seen only once. Trimming took 3 bases from V and 4 from J; bases not matched to a gene: 1. The CDR3 contains 16 residues. Germline CDR1 SGHDN, CDR2 FVKESK. The sequence was collected from a woman aged 80 or over with active or convalescent COVID-19. V is TRBV14 and J is TRBJ2-1; 15 bases match TRBD2. Sequenced material: peripheral blood. In DNA, the CDR3 is TGTGCCAGCAGCCACGGGACTAGCGGGGGGTACAATGAGCAGTTCTTC. Amino acids: CASSHGTSGGYNEQFF.